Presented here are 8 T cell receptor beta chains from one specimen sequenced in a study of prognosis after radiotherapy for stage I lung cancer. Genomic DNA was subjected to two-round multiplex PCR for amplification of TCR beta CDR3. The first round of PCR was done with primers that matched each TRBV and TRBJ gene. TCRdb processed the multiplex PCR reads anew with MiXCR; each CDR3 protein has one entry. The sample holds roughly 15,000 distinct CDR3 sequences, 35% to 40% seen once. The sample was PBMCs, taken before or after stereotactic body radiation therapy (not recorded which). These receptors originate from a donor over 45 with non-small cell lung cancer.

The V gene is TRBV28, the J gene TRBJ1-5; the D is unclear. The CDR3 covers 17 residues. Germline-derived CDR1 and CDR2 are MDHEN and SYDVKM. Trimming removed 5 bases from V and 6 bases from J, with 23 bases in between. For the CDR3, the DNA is TGTGCCAGCAGTGCAATCTCCGTAACGCCAGGCAGTCAGCCCCAGCATTTT. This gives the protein CASSAISVTPGSQPQHF.

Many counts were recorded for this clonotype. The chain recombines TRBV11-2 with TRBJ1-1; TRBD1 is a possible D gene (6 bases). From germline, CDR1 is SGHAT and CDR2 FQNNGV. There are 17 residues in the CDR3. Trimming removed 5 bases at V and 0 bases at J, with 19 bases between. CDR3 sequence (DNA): TGTGCCAGCAGCACGGCCCCTTTACAGGGATTGAACACTGAAGCTTTCTTT. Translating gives CASSTAPLQGLNTEAFF.

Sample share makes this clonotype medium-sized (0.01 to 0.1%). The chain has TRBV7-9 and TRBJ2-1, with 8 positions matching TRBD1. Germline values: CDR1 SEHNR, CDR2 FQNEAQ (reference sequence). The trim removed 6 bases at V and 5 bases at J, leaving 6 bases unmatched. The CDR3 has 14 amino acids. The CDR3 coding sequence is TGTGCCAGCAGTTGGGGACAGGTAAACAATGAGCAGTTCTTC. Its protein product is CASSWGQVNNEQFF.

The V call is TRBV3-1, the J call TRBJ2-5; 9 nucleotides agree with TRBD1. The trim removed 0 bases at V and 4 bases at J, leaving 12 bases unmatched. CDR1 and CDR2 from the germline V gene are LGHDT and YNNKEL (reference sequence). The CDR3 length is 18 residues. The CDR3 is CASSQDWTRDRVPETQYF. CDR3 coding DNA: TGTGCCAGCAGCCAAGATTGGACCCGGGACAGGGTGCCAGAGACCCAGTACTTC.

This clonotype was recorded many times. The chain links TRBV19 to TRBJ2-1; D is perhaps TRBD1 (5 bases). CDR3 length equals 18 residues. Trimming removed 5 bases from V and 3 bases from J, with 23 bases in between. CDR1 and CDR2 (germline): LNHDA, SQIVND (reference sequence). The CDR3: CASSPWITGPALYNEQFF. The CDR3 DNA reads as TGTGCCAGTAGTCCCTGGATTACAGGCCCAGCGCTCTACAATGAGCAGTTCTTC.

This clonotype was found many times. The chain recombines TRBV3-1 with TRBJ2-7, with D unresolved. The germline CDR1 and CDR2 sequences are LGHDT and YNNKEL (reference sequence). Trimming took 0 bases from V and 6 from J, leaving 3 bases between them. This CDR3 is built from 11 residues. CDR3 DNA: TGTGCCAGCAGCCAAGAATCCGAGCAGTACTTC. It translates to CASSQESEQYF.

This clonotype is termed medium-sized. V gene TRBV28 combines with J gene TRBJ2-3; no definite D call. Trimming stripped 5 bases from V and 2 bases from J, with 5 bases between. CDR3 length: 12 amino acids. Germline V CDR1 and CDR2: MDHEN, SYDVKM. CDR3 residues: CASSPNTDTQYF. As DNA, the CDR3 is TGTGCCAGCAGTCCCAACACAGATACGCAGTATTTT.

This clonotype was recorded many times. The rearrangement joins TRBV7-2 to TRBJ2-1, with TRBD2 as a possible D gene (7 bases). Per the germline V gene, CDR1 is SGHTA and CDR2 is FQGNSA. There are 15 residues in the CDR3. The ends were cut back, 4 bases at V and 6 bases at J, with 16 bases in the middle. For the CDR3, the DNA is TGTGCCAGCAGCTCCTTGGGGGGGGGCGGCAATGAGCAGTTCTTC. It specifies CASSSLGGGGNEQFF.